What follows is one TCR beta chain and its context. This specimen belongs to a study of blood T cell repertoires in COVID-19. Background on the study: Samples came from the United States, Italy and Spain, spanning acute and convalescent COVID-19.

Sequencing used immunoSEQ multiplex PCR; TCRdb keeps in-frame clones, though not all of them. This table holds roughly 150,000 clones, 85% to 90% found once. The source is a woman aged 60-75 years with active COVID-19. Sequencing was performed on peripheral blood.

Written as DNA, the CDR3 is TGTGCCAACGAGAGAAGACAGGGCCCCTACTATCTTGGCTACACCTTC. Protein sequence: CANERRQGPYYLGYTF. J is TRBJ1-2 and V is TRBV2; the match to TRBD1 covers 7 bases. Per the germline V gene, CDR1 is SNHLY and CDR2 is FYNNEI. There are 16 residues in the CDR3. After removal of 10 bases from V and 7 bases from J, the junction contained 21 bases not matched to a gene.